This T cell receptor beta chain was obtained from a study of post-analysis software for immune sequencing data. Study-level findings and limits: Significantly lower normalized Chao1 diversity was found in patients with multiple sclerosis relative to controls. Patients showed TRBV5-6, TRBV5-1 and TRBV20-1 among five TRBV segments more frequent than in controls.

This CDR3 spans 14 amino acids. Germline values: CDR1 MNHEY, CDR2 SMNVEV (reference sequence). V was clipped by 3 bases and J by 2 bases; unmatched bases: 2. Incorporated into the TCR beta cDNA libraries were unique molecular identifiers, which served to reduce PCR and sequencing biases. Yield was roughly 0.5 million cDNA molecules from around 1 to 10 million T cells. TCRdb reprocessed the PCR reads via MiXCR and lists one record per CDR3 protein. This sample yields a few hundred thousand distinct CDR3 sequences, of which 30% to 45% are seen a single time; around an eighth belongs to the top ten. This clonotype was counted a few times. Its matching antigen is unknown.

This chain uses TRBV27 with TRBJ2-7; 9 bases are a match to TRBD2. The sequence was collected from a girl aged 5-17 years with multiple sclerosis. The sample comprised blood. The CDR3 here is CASSLSSGAYEQYF. The CDR3 DNA follows: TGTGCCAGCAGTTTGTCTAGCGGGGCCTACGAGCAGTACTTC.